This entry is about one T cell receptor (beta chain). This clonotype was seen ten or more times. This clone's antigen is unknown. The sample holds no much larger clone one base away, and base qualities are not on file. Spanning cysteine to phenylalanine, the CDR3 consists of 14 amino acids. Of all the DNA, just the CDR3 is kept, 42 bases in frame from base 1. Via the germline V gene (reference sequence), CDR1 is LNHNV and CDR2 YYDKDF. The germline ends are 9 bases apart after V is trimmed by 0 bases and J by 4 bases. This sample was taken from a study of human T cells and chemical hapten exposure (dated by TCRdb to the early 2020s). Turning to the overall study: For sensitization, 2% DPC in acetone was applied to a roughly 2 cm by roughly 2 cm area of upper inner arm skin. Blood samples were taken from patients before sensitization (week 0) and at 2, 6 and about 24 weeks after DPC sensitization. Throughout the study period of approximately 23 weeks, patients also received therapeutic DPC doses to the scalp every week. This study followed changes in the peripheral blood TCR repertoire in vivo during primary and secondary sensitization of alopecia patients to the hapten diphenylcyclopropenone (DPC). Alopecia areata with under or over 50% scalp involvement, alopecia totalis and alopecia universalis were represented in the patient cohort, which was mostly female. Libraries were pooled for sequencing, and variation in per-sample TCR yields was attributed mainly to small differences in library volumes within the pool. Twenty-nine alopecia patients provided blood for TCR sequencing at one to four time points (pre-sensitization, 2, 6 and 24 weeks). Patch testing was performed on the upper back with Finn chambers containing 0.01% DPC, and the patch tests were scored after 6 days according to International Contact Dermatitis Research Group standards.

What this sample's time point label stands for: patch test 1, 2 weeks after DPC sensitization. The treatment or condition label corresponds to: therapeutic diphenylcyclopropenone sensitization with weekly scalp DPC. At every patch-test visit, the blood draw took place before the patch test was put on. Eligible patients were aged 18 to 70, diagnosed with alopecia, deemed suitable for DPC therapy, and excluded if pregnant. Total RNA was isolated from unfractionated whole blood collected in Tempus Blood RNA tubes. Libraries were made using RACE. Sequencing relied on a NextSeq 500. During library preparation, unique molecular identifiers were attached to individual cDNA molecules so that TCRs could be counted in a quantitative, reproducible way. Each blood RNA sample was used to sequence both TCR alpha and TCR beta chains. As for the authors' bioinformatics: Samples had a median of roughly 99,000 TCRs, with a range from roughly 23,224 to 700,000. The Decombinator software suite was used to annotate V, J and CDR3 in the TCR reads. Every sample was subsampled to the same number of TCRs (28,000) for the PS versus PT1 abundance plots. TCRs were defined as expanded if absent before sensitization and observed at least eight times at the 2-week time point. The public sequencing data were trimmed at Q25 with fastp and processed into clonotypes with MiXCR by TCRdb, which kept only in-frame beta chains. Each entry is one CDR3 protein sequence, shown with its most common DNA and genes. It is TCRdb's table, rather than the study itself, that gives the V and J calls and clone size. Counted in this sample were around 340,000 distinct CDR3 sequences; approximately 6.9% of them appeared once. The ten largest clones represent 8.4% of the sample.

General findings and caveats noted by the study authors: Compared with pre-sensitization or healthy control sets, expanded TCRs formed significantly more large CDR3 similarity clusters, which is consistent with antigen-driven responses. DPC sensitization did not change the number of TCRs with a frequency above 1 in 1000, and there was no evidence of changes in global repertoire structure. The number of PT1 expanded TCRs positively correlated with patch test score, significant at thresholds 8, 16 and 32 but not 4. Repeated subsampling changed both the strength of the expansion versus patch-test correlation and the threshold at which that correlation became significant. All patients had alopecia, a presumed autoimmune disease, so their immune response might differ from that of healthy individuals.

Sequenced here: whole blood, sampled in connection with sensitization to the hapten diphenylcyclopropenone (DPC). This clonotype was sampled from a woman aged 18-30 years with alopecia areata. Some clones in this sample may be carry-over from other donors' samples. The V gene is TRBV15 and the J gene is TRBJ2-5, with the D gene too uncertain to name. The DNA sequence is given as TGTGCCACCAGCAGAGATTTTCTGGTAGAGACCCAGTACTTC. Translated, it gives CATSRDFLVETQYF.